The 2 T cell receptor beta chains in this list originate from one sample, sequenced in a study of cytotoxic CD8 clonotypes in ibrutinib-treated CLL (dated by TCRdb to about 2021). The protocol used for the library was the immunoSEQ multiplex PCR assay. TCRdb carries this immuneACCESS record with in-frame sequences only. Its versions omit some clonotypes, under half of them owing to an unresolved V gene in the studies checked, with the rest unexplained. In all, the sample holds about 32,000 clones, and about two thirds of those were seen once. The ten largest clonotypes hold roughly a sixth of the sample. The meaning of the sample's time point label: progressive disease on ibrutinib. The source material was PBMCs, sampled at disease progression, from a patient treated with ibrutinib. The source of these receptors is a human donor with chronic lymphocytic leukemia.

CDR3: CASSLDYYSGELFF. In DNA form, the CDR3 reads TGTGCCAGCAGCTTAGATTACTACTCCGGGGAGCTGTTTTTT. The V call is TRBV11-2, the J call TRBJ2-2; unclear D gene. Germline lookup yields CDR1 SGHAT and CDR2 FQNNGV. The V and J ends lost 0 bases and 6 bases respectively, with 8 bases between them. The CDR3 loop spans 14 amino acids.

Here the CDR3 reads CASSRDRGYSPLHF. The CDR3 DNA is TGTGCCAGCAGCCGGGACAGGGGTTATTCACCCCTCCACTTT. The chain couples TRBV27 to TRBJ1-6, with TRBD1 matching over 10 bases. The V and J ends lost 6 bases and 8 bases, in that order; junction bases with no gene match: 4. This CDR3 has 14 residues. Germline V CDR1 and CDR2: MNHEY, SMNVEV (reference sequence).